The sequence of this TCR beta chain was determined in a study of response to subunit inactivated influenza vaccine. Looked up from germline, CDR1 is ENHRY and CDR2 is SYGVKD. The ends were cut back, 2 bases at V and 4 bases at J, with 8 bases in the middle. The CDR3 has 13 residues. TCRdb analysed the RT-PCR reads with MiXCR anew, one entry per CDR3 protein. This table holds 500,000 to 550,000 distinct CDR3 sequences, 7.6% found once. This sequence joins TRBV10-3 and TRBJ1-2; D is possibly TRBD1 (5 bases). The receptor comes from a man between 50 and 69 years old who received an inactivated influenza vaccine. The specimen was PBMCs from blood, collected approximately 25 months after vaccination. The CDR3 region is CAISENGAYGYTF. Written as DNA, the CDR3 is TGTGCCATCAGTGAGAATGGGGCCTATGGCTACACCTTC.